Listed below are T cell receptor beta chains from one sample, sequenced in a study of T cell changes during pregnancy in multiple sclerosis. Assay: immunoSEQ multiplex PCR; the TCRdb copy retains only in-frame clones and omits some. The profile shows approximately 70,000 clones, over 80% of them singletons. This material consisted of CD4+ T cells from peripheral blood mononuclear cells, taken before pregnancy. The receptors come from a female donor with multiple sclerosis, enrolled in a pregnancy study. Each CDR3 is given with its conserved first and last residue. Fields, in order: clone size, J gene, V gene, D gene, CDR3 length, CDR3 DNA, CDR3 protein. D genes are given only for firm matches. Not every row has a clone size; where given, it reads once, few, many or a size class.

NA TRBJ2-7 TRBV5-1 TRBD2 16 TGCGCCAGCAACAGGGGAGCGGGAGGGCCCTCCTACGAGCAGTACTTC CASNRGAGGPSYEQYF
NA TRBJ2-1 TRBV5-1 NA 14 TGCGCCAGCAGTCCTGACTCCTCCTACAATGAGCAGTTCTTC CASSPDSSYNEQFF
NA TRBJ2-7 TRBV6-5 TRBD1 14 TGTGCCAGCAGTTACTCGTCGACAGGGTACGAGCAGTACTTC CASSYSSTGYEQYF
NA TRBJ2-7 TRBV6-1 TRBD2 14 TGTGCCAGCAACAACAGACTAGCGGGTTACGAGCAGTACTTC CASNNRLAGYEQYF
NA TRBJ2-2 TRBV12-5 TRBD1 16 TGTGCTAGTGGTTTGACCGGGACAGGAGACACCGGGGAGCTGTTTTTT CASGLTGTGDTGELFF
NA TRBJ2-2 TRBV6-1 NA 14 TGTGCCAGCAGTGCTCTCACTAGTCCCGGGGAGCTGTTTTTT CASSALTSPGELFF
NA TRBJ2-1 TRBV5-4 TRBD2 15 TGTGCCAGCAGCTTGGTTAGCGGGGGGGGAAATGAGCAGTTCTTC CASSLVSGGGNEQFF
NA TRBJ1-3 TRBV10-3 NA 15 TGTGCCATCAGTGACGCAGGGAAAACTGGAAACACCATATATTTT CAISDAGKTGNTIYF
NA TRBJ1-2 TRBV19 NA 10 TGTGCCACCGGTCTTTATGGCTACACCTTC CATGLYGYTF
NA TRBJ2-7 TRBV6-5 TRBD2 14 TGTGCCAGCAGTAATAGCGGGACTGCCTACGAGCAGTACTTC CASSNSGTAYEQYF
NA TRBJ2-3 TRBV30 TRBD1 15 TGTGCCTGGAGTAGAGGACAGGGGGCCCCAGATACGCAGTATTTT CAWSRGQGAPDTQYF
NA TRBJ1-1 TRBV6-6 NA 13 TGTGCCAGCAGACTCGGAGTGAACACTGAAGCTTTCTTT CASRLGVNTEAFF
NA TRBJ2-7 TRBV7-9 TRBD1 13 TGTGCCAGCAGCCTGGGACAGAGATACGAGCAGTACTTC CASSLGQRYEQYF
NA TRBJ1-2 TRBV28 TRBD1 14 TGTGCCAGCAGGGAAACAGGGGGAACCTATGGCTACACCTTC CASRETGGTYGYTF
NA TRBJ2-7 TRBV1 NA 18 TGCACCAGCAGACGAACACCCACTAGCGGGGGGACCTCCTACGAGCAGTACTTC CTSRRTPTSGGTSYEQYF
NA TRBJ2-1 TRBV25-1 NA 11 TGTGCCAGCAGTGCGGGGAATGAGCAGTTCTTC CASSAGNEQFF
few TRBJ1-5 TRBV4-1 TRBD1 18 TGCGCCAGCAGCCCGGCCCCAGGGGGTGCGGATAGCAATCAGCCCCAGCATTTT CASSPAPGGADSNQPQHF
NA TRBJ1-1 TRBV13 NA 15 TGTGCCAGCAGCTTAGTGACGGGAGTCATCACTGAAGCTTTCTTT CASSLVTGVITEAFF
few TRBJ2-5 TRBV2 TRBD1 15 TGTGCCAGCAGGAGGGACAGGGGCGTGATGGAGACCCAGTACTTC CASRRDRGVMETQYF
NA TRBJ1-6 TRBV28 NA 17 TGTGCCAGCAGTTTTGGCTTCCGGGAACCTGGTAATTCACCCCTCCACTTT CASSFGFREPGNSPLHF
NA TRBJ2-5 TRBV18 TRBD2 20 TGTGCCAGCTCACCACTCGGACTAGCGGGAGTCCCCCGGAGTGGCGAGACCCAGTACTTC CASSPLGLAGVPRSGETQYF
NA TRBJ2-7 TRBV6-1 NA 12 TGTGCCAGCTCAGTGGTATCCTACGAGCAGTACTTC CASSVVSYEQYF
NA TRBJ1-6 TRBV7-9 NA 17 TGTGCCAGCAGCTTTTTATCCCGCAGGGGAGATAATTCACCCCTCCACTTT CASSFLSRRGDNSPLHF
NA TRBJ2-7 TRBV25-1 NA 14 TGTGCCAGCAGTGAATTGGGAGGAGACTACGAGCAGTACTTC CASSELGGDYEQYF
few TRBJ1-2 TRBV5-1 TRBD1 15 TGCGCCAGCAGCTTGGGGGTACAGGGGAACTATGGCTACACCTTC CASSLGVQGNYGYTF
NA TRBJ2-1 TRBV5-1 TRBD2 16 TGCGCCAGCAGCGAACGTAGCGGGAGCTCCTACAATGAGCAGTTCTTC CASSERSGSSYNEQFF
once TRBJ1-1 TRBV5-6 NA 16 TGTGCCAGCAGCTTGGGGTCGTTTCAGGCAAACACTGAAGCTTTCTTT CASSLGSFQANTEAFF
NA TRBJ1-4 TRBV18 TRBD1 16 TGTGCCAGCTCACTAACACCGGGACAGCGAGGGGAAAAACTGTTTTTT CASSLTPGQRGEKLFF